This is a list of T cell receptor beta chains from one sample in a study of CD8+ T cells in alopecia areata. Measured with immunoSEQ multiplex PCR; TCRdb has only the in-frame clones, and not every one. The table has about 250,000 clones, 60% seen once. The sequenced sample was CD4+ T cells sorted from blood, obtained at week 52, from a patient treated with tofacitinib. The receptors shown here come from a human donor with alopecia areata. Each CDR3 is given with its conserved first and last residue. A D gene is named only where the DNA matches it firmly. Clone size is stated in some rows and not others, as once, few, many or a class when expanded.

TRBV5-4	-	TRBJ1-1	-	CASSPQARMVSNTEAFF	TGTGCCAGCAGCCCCCAGGCCAGGATGGTTTCGAACACTGAAGCTTTCTTT
TRBV19	few	TRBJ2-7	TRBD1	CASRGTGGYEQYF	TGTGCCAGTAGAGGGACAGGGGGTTACGAGCAGTACTTC
TRBV20-1	-	TRBJ2-7	-	CSAPQGHEQYF	TGCAGTGCACCGCAGGGTCATGAGCAGTACTTC
TRBV5-1	-	TRBJ1-6	-	CASSRGGAEDSPLHF	TGCGCCAGCAGCAGGGGAGGGGCGGAGGATTCACCCCTCCACTTT
TRBV27	-	TRBJ1-5	-	CASSPTGQFSWNF	TGTGCCAGCAGTCCGACGGGACAATTCAGTTGGAATTTT
TRBV19	few	TRBJ1-2	-	CASSIDQAASYGYTF	TGTGCCAGTAGTATAGATCAAGCGGCATCCTATGGCTACACCTTC
TRBV29-1	-	TRBJ1-6	-	CSVEENNSPLHF	TGCAGCGTTGAGGAGAATAATTCACCCCTCCACTTT
TRBV10-3	-	TRBJ1-4	-	CAISADGYEKLFF	TGTGCCATCAGTGCGGACGGATATGAAAAACTGTTTTTT
TRBV7-2	few	TRBJ2-5	-	CASSYTSPETQYF	TGTGCCAGCAGTTATACTAGCCCCGAGACCCAGTACTTC
TRBV29-1	-	TRBJ1-2	-	CSATSTRNYGYTF	TGCAGCGCCACCTCTACAAGGAACTATGGCTACACCTTC
TRBV2	-	TRBJ1-1	-	CASNFRLNTEAFF	TGTGCCAGCAACTTCAGATTGAACACTGAAGCTTTCTTT
TRBV9	-	TRBJ1-6	-	CASSAEGLGSPLHF	TGTGCCAGCAGCGCGGAAGGGCTAGGGTCACCCCTCCACTTT
TRBV5-6	-	TRBJ2-7	-	CASSFLRGGNSYEQYF	TGTGCCAGCAGCTTTTTAAGAGGGGGGAACTCCTACGAGCAGTACTTC
TRBV7-2	-	TRBJ2-1	TRBD2	CASSFRAGAEQFF	TGTGCCAGCAGCTTTCGAGCGGGGGCTGAGCAGTTCTTC
TRBV7-3	few	TRBJ2-3	TRBD1	CASSTGGGTDTQYF	TGTGCCAGCAGCACAGGGGGCGGGACAGATACGCAGTATTTT
TRBV27	-	TRBJ2-2	TRBD1	CASCTFIQGDTGELFF	TGTGCCAGCTGTACATTCATCCAGGGGGACACCGGGGAGCTGTTTTTT
TRBV10-3	-	TRBJ2-7	TRBD1	CAISEPRQGPYEQYF	TGTGCCATCAGTGAACCTCGACAGGGCCCCTACGAGCAGTACTTC
TRBV13	once	TRBJ1-4	TRBD1	CASSSSGTGNEKLFF	TGTGCCAGCAGCTCGTCCGGGACAGGGAATGAAAAACTGTTTTTT
TRBV29-1	-	TRBJ1-4	-	CSVRVSENEKLFF	TGCAGCGTCAGGGTTTCGGAAAATGAAAAACTGTTTTTT
TRBV29-1	-	TRBJ2-5	-	CSVEGETGETQYF	TGCAGCGTTGAAGGCGAAACGGGAGAGACCCAGTACTTC
TRBV18	-	TRBJ2-4	TRBD1	CASSPLQGDIQYF	TGTGCCAGCTCACCACTGCAGGGGGACATTCAGTACTTC
TRBV10-3	-	TRBJ2-3	-	CAISARGATTDTQYF	TGTGCCATCAGTGCCCGGGGGGCAACCACAGATACGCAGTATTTT
TRBV7-2	-	TRBJ1-5	TRBD1	CASSLGQGIRQPQHF	TGTGCCAGCAGCTTAGGACAGGGGATCAGGCAGCCCCAGCATTTT
TRBV28	-	TRBJ2-7	-	CASSSPLRAAAYEQYF	TGTGCCAGCAGTTCCCCCTTGCGGGCAGCAGCCTACGAGCAGTACTTC
TRBV29-1	-	TRBJ1-4	TRBD1	CSATGEEKLFF	TGCAGCGCGACAGGGGAAGAAAAACTGTTTTTT
TRBV27	-	TRBJ1-6	-	CASSLMTRSESPLHF	TGTGCCAGCAGTTTGATGACAAGGTCAGAATCACCCCTCCACTTT
TRBV7-2	-	TRBJ2-7	-	CASSLWAGGAYEQYF	TGTGCCAGCAGCTTATGGGCAGGTGGAGCCTACGAGCAGTACTTC
TRBV2	once	TRBJ2-2	TRBD2	CASSGLAGGTGELFF	TGTGCCAGCAGCGGACTAGCGGGGGGGACCGGGGAGCTGTTTTTT
TRBV18	few	TRBJ1-1	-	CASSPLQTGGAEAFF	TGTGCCAGCTCACCCCTACAGACCGGAGGCGCTGAAGCTTTCTTT